This entry features one T cell receptor beta chain sequence. Its antigen is as yet unknown. This sample stems from a study of cytotoxic CD8 clonotypes in ibrutinib-treated CLL. Target depth was 1 in 200,000 to 1 in 1 million T cells, about 10x per clonotype. TCRdb's copy holds only in-frame clones and misses some; the assay was immunoSEQ multiplex PCR. The table records 160,000 or so clones, roughly four fifths of them present only once. Notes on the study in general: Upon ibrutinib response clonality rose, and upon progression it fell back toward baseline.

This CDR3 is 16 amino acids long. The germline gives CDR1 PRHDT, CDR2 FYEKMQ (reference sequence). V shed 4 bases, J shed 7 bases, and the junction held 10 bases outside the gene matches. The TCR comes from a human donor with chronic lymphocytic leukemia. This chain connects TRBV13 to TRBJ1-6; 7 bases are shared with TRBD1. Material: PBMCs, obtained after 12 months of ibrutinib treatment. DNA for the CDR3: TGTGCCAGCAGCTCCACACGGGGGACAGTGAATTCACCCCTCCACTTT. As protein: CASSSTRGTVNSPLHF. Variable domain in full (rest from reference TRBV13 and TRBJ1-6): AAGVIQSPRHLIKEKRETATLKCYPIPRHDTVYWYQQGPGQDPQFLISFYEKMQSDKGSIPDRFSAQQFSDYHSELNMSSLELGDSALYFCASSSTRGTVNSPLHFGNGTRLTVT.